In this sample, the clone carrying this T cell receptor beta chain turned up a few times. Its matching antigen is unknown. The data stem from a study of identical twins. TCRdb passed the 5' RACE reads through MiXCR, listing each CDR3 protein once. Seen here are hundreds of thousands of distinct CDR3 sequences, 6.1% observed once, and the top ten hold around 1.9%. Study-level results: Beta out-of-frame sequences showed weaker excess twin sharing.

The CDR3 totals 15 residues. V was pared by 0 bases and J by 7 bases, with 13 bases between. Germline V CDR1 and CDR2: LGHNA, YSLEER. Sequences were obtained from naive T cells sorted from blood. The chain employs TRBV4-3 and TRBJ1-5; the D is unclear. The origin of this receptor is a man aged 18 to 30 in good health. The CDR3 DNA is TGCGCCAGCAGCCAAGATTATCGGCTTGCGCAGCCCCAGCATTTT. This sequence encodes CASSQDYRLAQPQHF.